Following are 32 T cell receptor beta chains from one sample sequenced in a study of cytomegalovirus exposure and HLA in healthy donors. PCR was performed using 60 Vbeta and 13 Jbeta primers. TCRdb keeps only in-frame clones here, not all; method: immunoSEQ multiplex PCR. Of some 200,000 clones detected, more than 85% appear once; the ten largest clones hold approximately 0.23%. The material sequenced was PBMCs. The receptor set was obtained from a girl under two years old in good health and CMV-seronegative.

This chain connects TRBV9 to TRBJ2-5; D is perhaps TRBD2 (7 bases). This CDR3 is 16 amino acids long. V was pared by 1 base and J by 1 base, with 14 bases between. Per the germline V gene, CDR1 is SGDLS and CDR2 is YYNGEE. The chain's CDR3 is CASSVLGGGLQETQYF. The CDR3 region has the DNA TGTGCCAGCAGCGTATTGGGCGGGGGCCTCCAAGAGACCCAGTACTTC.

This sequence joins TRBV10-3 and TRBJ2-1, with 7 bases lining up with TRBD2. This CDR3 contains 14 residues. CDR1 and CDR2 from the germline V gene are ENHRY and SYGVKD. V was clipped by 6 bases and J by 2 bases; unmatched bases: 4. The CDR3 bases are TGTGCCATCAGGGGCGGGAGCCCCTACAATGAGCAGTTCTTC. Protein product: CAIRGGSPYNEQFF.

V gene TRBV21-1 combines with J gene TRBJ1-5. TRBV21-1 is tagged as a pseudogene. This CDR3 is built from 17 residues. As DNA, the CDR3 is TGTGCCAGCAGCAAAGCGTCCAAGCCTTCTAGCAATCAGCCCCAGCATTTT. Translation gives CASSKASKPSSNQPQHF.

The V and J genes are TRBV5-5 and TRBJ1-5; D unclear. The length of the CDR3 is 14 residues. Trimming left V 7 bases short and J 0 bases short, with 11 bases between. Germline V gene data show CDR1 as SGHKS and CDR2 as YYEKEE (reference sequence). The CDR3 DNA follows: TGTGCCAGCGCCGCGGTTTATAGCAATCAGCCCCAGCATTTT. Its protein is CASAAVYSNQPQHF.

This CDR3 reads CASSLAAFTDTQYF. CDR3 in DNA: TGTGCCAGCAGTTTAGCGGCATTCACAGATACGCAGTATTTT. The chain couples TRBV27 to TRBJ2-3; D remains unclear. V was clipped by 2 bases and J by 2 bases, with 8 bases between them. Germline V gene data show CDR1 as MNHEY and CDR2 as SMNVEV (reference sequence). The CDR3 consists of 14 residues.

CDR3 in DNA: TGTGCCAGCAGTGGATATAAACTAGCGGGAGCAACTTACGAGCAGTACTTC. Its translation is CASSGYKLAGATYEQYF. The chain uses TRBV2 and TRBJ2-5, with 11 bases matching TRBD2. The tail of the sequence fits TRBJ2-7 better, so the J call may be wrong. CDR3 size: 17 residues. The germline V gene encodes CDR1 SNHLY and CDR2 FYNNEI.

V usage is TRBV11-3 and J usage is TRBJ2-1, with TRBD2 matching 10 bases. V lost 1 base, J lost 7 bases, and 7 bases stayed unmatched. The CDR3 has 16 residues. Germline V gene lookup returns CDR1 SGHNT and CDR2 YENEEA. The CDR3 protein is CASSLAGSGRSNEQFF. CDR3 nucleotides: TGTGCCAGCAGCTTAGCTGGTAGCGGGAGGAGTAATGAGCAGTTCTTC.

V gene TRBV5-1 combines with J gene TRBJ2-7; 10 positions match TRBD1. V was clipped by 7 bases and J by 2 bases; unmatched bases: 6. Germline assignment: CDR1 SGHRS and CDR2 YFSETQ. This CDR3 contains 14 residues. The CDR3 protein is CASSGGTGAYEQYF. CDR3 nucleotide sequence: TGCGCCAGCTCAGGGGGGACAGGGGCCTACGAGCAGTACTTC.

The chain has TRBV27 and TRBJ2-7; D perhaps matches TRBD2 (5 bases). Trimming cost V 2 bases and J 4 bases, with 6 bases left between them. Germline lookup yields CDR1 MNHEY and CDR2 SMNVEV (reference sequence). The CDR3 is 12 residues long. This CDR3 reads CASSLRGYEQYF. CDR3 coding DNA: TGTGCCAGCAGTTTACGGGGATACGAGCAGTACTTC.

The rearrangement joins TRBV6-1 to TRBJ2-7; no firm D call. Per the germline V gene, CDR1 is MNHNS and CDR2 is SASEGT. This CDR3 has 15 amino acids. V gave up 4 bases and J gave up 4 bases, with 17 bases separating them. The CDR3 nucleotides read TGTGCCAGCAGTGTGGCGTGGCAAAGCGTGTACGAGCAGTACTTC. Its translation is CASSVAWQSVYEQYF.

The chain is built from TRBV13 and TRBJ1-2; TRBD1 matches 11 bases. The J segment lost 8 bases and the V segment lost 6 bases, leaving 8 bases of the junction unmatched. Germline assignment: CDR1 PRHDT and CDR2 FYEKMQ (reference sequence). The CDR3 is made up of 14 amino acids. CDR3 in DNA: TGTGCCAGCAGACGGACAGGGGGCGTGAGAGGCTACACCTTC. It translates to CASRRTGGVRGYTF.

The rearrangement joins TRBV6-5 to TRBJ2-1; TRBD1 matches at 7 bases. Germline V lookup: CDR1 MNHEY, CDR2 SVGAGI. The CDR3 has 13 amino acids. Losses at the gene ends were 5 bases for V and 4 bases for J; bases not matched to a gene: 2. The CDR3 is CASSPGQYNEQFF. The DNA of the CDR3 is TGTGCCAGCAGTCCGGGACAGTACAATGAGCAGTTCTTC.

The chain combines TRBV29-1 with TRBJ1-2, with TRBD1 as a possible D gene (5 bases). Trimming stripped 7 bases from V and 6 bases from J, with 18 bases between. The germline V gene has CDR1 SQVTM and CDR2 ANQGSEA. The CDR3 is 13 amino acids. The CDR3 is CSAEMGGGHGYTF. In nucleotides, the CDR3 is TGCAGCGCAGAGATGGGGGGGGGTCATGGCTACACCTTC.

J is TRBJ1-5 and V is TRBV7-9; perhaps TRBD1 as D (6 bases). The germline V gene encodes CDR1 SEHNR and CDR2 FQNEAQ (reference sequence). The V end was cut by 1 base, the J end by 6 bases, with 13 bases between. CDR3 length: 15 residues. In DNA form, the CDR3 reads TGTGCCAGCAGCTTAGGTTCGCAAGGGGGTCAGCCCCAGCATTTT. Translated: CASSLGSQGGQPQHF.

In nucleotides, the CDR3 is TGTGCCAGCAGTGATACCGGGACTGTCTCCTACGAGCAGTACTTC. It specifies CASSDTGTVSYEQYF. V is TRBV6-1 and J is TRBJ2-7; TRBD2 might be the D (6 bases). Trimming took off 3 bases at V and 0 bases at J, with 12 bases between the two ends. The germline gives CDR1 MNHNS, CDR2 SASEGT. The CDR3 runs 15 residues.

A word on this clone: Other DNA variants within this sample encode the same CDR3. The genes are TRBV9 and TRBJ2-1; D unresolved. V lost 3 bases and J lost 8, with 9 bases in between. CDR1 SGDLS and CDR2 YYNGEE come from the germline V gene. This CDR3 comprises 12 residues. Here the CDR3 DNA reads TGTGCCAGCAGCGCCCCGTCCTATGAGCAGTTCTTC. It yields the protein CASSAPSYEQFF.

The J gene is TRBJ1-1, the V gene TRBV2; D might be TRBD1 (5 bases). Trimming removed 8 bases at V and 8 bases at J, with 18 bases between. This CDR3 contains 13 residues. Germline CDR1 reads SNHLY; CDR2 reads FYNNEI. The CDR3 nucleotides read TGTGCCAGCGAGGTCGGGGGGGGTGTCGAAGCTTTCTTT. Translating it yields CASEVGGGVEAFF. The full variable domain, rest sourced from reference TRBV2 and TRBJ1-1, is EPEVTQTPSHQVTQMGQEVILRCVPISNHLYFYWYRQILGQKVEFLVSFYNNEISEKSEIFDDQFSVERPDGSNFTLKIRSTKLEDSAMYFCASEVGGGVEAFFGQGTRLTVV.

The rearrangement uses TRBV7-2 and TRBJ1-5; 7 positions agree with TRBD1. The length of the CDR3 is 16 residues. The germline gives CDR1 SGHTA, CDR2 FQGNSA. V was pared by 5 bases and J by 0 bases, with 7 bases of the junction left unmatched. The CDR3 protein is CASSEQGMISNQPQHF. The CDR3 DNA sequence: TGTGCCAGCAGCGAACAGGGGATGATTAGCAATCAGCCCCAGCATTTT. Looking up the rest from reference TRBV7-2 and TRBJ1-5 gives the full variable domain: GAGVSQSPSNKVTEKGKDVELRCDPISGHTALYWYRQSLGQGLEFLIYFQGNSAPDKSGLPSDRFSAERTGGSVSTLTIQRTQQEDSAVYLCASSEQGMISNQPQHFGDGTRLSIL.

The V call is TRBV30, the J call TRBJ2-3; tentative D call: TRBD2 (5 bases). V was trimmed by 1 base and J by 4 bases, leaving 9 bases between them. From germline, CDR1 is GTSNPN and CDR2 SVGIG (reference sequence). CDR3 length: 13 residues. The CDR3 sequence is CAWSGGSPDTQYF. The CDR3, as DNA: TGTGCCTGGAGTGGTGGGAGCCCAGATACGCAGTATTTT.

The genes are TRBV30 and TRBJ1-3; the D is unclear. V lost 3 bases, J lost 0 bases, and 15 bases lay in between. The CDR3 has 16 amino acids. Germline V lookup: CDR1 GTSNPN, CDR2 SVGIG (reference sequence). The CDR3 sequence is CAWRFRSANSGNTIYF. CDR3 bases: TGTGCCTGGAGGTTCAGGTCTGCAAACTCTGGAAACACCATATATTTT.

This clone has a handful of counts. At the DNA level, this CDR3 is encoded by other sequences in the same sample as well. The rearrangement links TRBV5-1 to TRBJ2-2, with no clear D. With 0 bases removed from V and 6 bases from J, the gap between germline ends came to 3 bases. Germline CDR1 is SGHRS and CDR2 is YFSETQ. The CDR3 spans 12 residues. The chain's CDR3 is CASSLVAGELFF. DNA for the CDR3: TGCGCCAGCAGCTTGGTCGCCGGGGAGCTGTTTTTT.

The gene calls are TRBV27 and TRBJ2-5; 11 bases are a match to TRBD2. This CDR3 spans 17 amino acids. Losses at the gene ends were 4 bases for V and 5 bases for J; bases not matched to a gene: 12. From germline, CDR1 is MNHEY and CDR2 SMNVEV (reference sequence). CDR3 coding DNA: TGTGCCAGCAGTTCTTACGGACTAGCGGGTCCTGGGGAGACCCAGTACTTC. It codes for CASSSYGLAGPGETQYF.

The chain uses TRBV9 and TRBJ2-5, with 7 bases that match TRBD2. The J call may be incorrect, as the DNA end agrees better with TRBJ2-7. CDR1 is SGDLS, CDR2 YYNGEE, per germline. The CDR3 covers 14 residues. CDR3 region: CASSVGGFTYEQYF. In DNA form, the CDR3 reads TGTGCCAGCAGCGTGGGAGGGTTCACCTACGAGCAGTACTTC.

The CDR3 DNA follows: TGTGCCAGCAGCTTTATCAGGGGGCGCATCTCGTATGGCTACACCTTC. This translates into CASSFIRGRISYGYTF. This rearrangement joins TRBV7-9 to TRBJ1-2; TRBD1 matches 8 bases. The germline V gene has CDR1 SEHNR and CDR2 FQNEAQ (reference sequence). There are 16 residues in the CDR3. With V trimmed by 3 bases and J by 5 bases, 11 bases remained unmatched.

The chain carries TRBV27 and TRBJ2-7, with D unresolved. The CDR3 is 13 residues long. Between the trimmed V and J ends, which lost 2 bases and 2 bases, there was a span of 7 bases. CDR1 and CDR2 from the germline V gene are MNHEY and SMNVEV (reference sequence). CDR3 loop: CASSLTVAYEQYF. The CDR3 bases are TGTGCCAGCAGTTTAACGGTAGCCTACGAGCAGTACTTC.

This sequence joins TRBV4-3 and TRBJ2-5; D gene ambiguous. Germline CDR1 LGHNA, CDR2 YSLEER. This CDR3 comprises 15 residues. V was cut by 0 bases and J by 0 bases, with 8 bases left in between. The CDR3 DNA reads TGCGCCAGCAGCCAAGATTACGGGTACCAAGAGACCCAGTACTTC. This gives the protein CASSQDYGYQETQYF.

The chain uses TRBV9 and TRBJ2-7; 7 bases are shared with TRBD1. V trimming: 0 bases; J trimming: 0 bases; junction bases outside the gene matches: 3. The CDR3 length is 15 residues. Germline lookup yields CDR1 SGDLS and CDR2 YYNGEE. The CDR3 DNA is TGTGCCAGCAGCGTAGGGTGGGACAGCTCCTACGAGCAGTACTTC. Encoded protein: CASSVGWDSSYEQYF.

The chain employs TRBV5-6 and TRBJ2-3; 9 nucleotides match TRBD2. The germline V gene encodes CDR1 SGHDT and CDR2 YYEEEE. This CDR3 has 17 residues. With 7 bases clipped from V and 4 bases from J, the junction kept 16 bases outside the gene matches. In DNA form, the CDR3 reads TGTGCCAGCTCCCTGGGACCGGCTAGCGGGGCCCCAGATACGCAGTATTTT. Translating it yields CASSLGPASGAPDTQYF.

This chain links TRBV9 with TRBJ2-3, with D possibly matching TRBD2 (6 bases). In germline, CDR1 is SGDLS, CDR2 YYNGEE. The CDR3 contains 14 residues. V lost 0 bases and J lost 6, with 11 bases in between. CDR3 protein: CASSVVGGSDTQYF. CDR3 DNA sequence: TGTGCCAGCAGCGTAGTTGGGGGGTCGGATACGCAGTATTTT.

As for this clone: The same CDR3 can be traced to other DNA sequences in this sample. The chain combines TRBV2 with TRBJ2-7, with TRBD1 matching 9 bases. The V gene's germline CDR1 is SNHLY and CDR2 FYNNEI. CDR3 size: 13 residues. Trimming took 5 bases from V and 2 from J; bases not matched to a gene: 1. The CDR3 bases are TGTGCCAGCAGTCGGGACAGGGCCTACGAGCAGTACTTC. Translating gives CASSRDRAYEQYF.

The CDR3 spells CASSQATVYKKLFF. CDR3 nucleotides: TGTGCCAGCAGCCAAGCGACAGTGTATAAAAAACTGTTTTTT. The chain has TRBV14 and TRBJ1-4, with D tentatively TRBD1 (5 bases). This CDR3 spans 14 amino acids. Trimming pared 1 base from V and 9 bases from J, leaving 12 bases between. Germline CDR1 reads SGHDN; CDR2 reads FVKESK.

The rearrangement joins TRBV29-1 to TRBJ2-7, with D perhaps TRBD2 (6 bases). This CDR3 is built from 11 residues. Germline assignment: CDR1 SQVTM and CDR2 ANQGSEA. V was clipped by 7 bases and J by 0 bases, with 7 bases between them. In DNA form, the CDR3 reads TGCAGCGCGGGGGACTCCTACGAGCAGTACTTC. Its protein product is CSAGDSYEQYF.